This T cell receptor beta chain was identified in a study of blood T cell repertoires in COVID-19. Turning to the study itself: COVID-19 samples collected from the United States, Italy and Spain covered acute and convalescent phases. From T cells, B-cell-depleted T cells, or PBMCs came the material, which was cDNA or gDNA.

Authors' analysis steps: Estimation of nucleated cell counts relied on the amplification of reference gene primers. Clones were sequenced by immunoSEQ multiplex PCR, and TCRdb holds only the in-frame ones, with some missing. D and trimming come from the DNA, and the V and J calls and clone size come from that table. In the table there are about 670,000 clones, 70% to 90% of which are singletons. Deletions cut 1 base from V and 6 bases from J, with 10 bases between. The CDR3 loop spans 13 amino acids. Germline V gene data show CDR1 as SGHTA and CDR2 as FQGNSA. This TCR was recovered from a woman between 18 and 30 years old with acute or convalescent COVID-19. This chain connects TRBV7-2 to TRBJ2-7; D is possibly TRBD2 (6 bases). Sequenced input: peripheral blood. CDR3 bases: TGTGCCAGCAGCTTAGATCGGGGGAGCGAGCAGTACTTC. It specifies CASSLDRGSEQYF.